Sequencing of this TCR beta chain was carried out in a study of response to subunit inactivated influenza vaccine. TCRdb re-derived calls from the RT-PCR reads in MiXCR, one entry per CDR3 protein. The table includes 450,000 to 600,000 distinct CDR3 sequences, approximately 6.9% detected once. Findings of the study overall: The authors suggested that every seasonal influenza vaccination recruits few new T cells.

This clonotype was counted a few times. The antigen is undetermined. CDR3 length: 11 residues. Germline V CDR1 and CDR2: DFQATT, SNEGSKA (reference sequence). V gave up 7 bases and J gave up 8 bases, with 12 bases separating them. The material sequenced was PBMCs from blood, taken roughly 24 months after vaccination. This receptor was taken from a man aged 50-75 years who received an inactivated influenza vaccine. This chain joins TRBV20-1 and TRBJ2-1; a weak D match, TRBD2 (5 bases). The CDR3 reads CSVSDGDEQFF. The CDR3 bases are TGCAGTGTTTCTGACGGGGATGAGCAGTTCTTC.